This is a list of T cell receptor beta chains from one sample in a study of blood T cell repertoires in COVID-19. Method: immunoSEQ multiplex PCR; TCRdb's copy keeps in-frame clones and lacks some. The sample yields some 260,000 clones, over 75% seen once. Sequencing was carried out using peripheral blood. Receptors originate from a woman younger than 45 with acute or convalescent COVID-19. Each CDR3 is given with its conserved first and last residue. A D gene is named only where the DNA matches it firmly. Clone sizes are given selectively: once, few, many, or a class where the clone is expanded.

V gene,clone size,J gene,D gene,CDR3 DNA,CDR3 protein
TRBV7-2,NA,TRBJ1-6,TRBD1,TGTGCCAGCAAGTGGACAGGGTCGGGTAATTCACCCCTCCACTTT,CASKWTGSGNSPLHF
TRBV30,once,TRBJ1-2,TRBD1,TGTGCCTGGAGTCAAGACAGGGCAAGGCTGTATGGCTACACCTTC,CAWSQDRARLYGYTF
TRBV4-2,NA,TRBJ2-1,NA,TGTGCCAGCAGCCAAGACGGCGGGGCTGGGGGTAATGAGCAGTTCTTC,CASSQDGGAGGNEQFF
TRBV4-3,NA,TRBJ2-7,NA,TGCGCCAGCAGCCAAGATACTGGGACAAGCTACGAGCAGTACTTC,CASSQDTGTSYEQYF
TRBV29-1,NA,TRBJ2-1,NA,TGCAGCGTTGAAGATCCTGCGGCAGCGGAGGGCTACAATGAGCAGTTCTTC,CSVEDPAAAEGYNEQFF
TRBV15,NA,TRBJ2-1,NA,TGTGCCACCAGCAGAGATACCCCCGGGCTAGCTCCCCAGGAGCAGTTCTTC,CATSRDTPGLAPQEQFF
TRBV6-5,NA,TRBJ2-7,TRBD1,TGTGCCACTCAACAGGGGTTCGACTACGAGCAGTACTTC,CATQQGFDYEQYF
TRBV30,NA,TRBJ2-2,NA,TGTGCCTCAACACCGCCCGGGACTTTCCAACCCGGGGAGCTGTTTTTT,CASTPPGTFQPGELFF
TRBV6-6,NA,TRBJ2-3,TRBD2,TGTGCCCACAGGGAGGCTAGCGGGAGAGATACGCAGTATTTT,CAHREASGRDTQYF
TRBV6-6,NA,TRBJ1-3,TRBD1,TGTGCCAGCAGTTCGGGACAGGGGGGGGCAAACACCATATATTTT,CASSSGQGGANTIYF
TRBV12-5,NA,TRBJ2-2,TRBD2,TGTGCTAGTGGGAGGGGAGGGTACACCGGGGAGCTGTTTTTT,CASGRGGYTGELFF
TRBV7-9,once,TRBJ2-7,TRBD1,TGTGCCAGCAGCTTTGGGACAGGGGAGTACGAGCAGTACTTC,CASSFGTGEYEQYF
TRBV6-6,few,TRBJ1-5,TRBD1,TGTGCCAGCAGTGGGGCTAACAGGGGTGGCAATCAGCCCCAGCATTTT,CASSGANRGGNQPQHF
TRBV11-3,NA,TRBJ2-3,TRBD1,TGTGCCAGCACCCGGGACAGGGGCACAGATACGCAGTATTTT,CASTRDRGTDTQYF
TRBV5-1,NA,TRBJ2-7,TRBD2,TGCGCCAGCAGCTTGAATAGCGGGAGTTACGAGCAGTACTTC,CASSLNSGSYEQYF
TRBV19,NA,TRBJ1-4,NA,TGTGCCAGCCGAAGGGAGGGAACTAATGAAAAACTGTTTTTT,CASRREGTNEKLFF
TRBV12-3/TRBV12-4,NA,TRBJ1-1,NA,TGTGCCAGCAGTTTACCTCACACTGAAGCTTTCTTT,CASSLPHTEAFF
TRBV11-2,NA,TRBJ2-7,TRBD2,TGTGCCAGCAGCTTGAAAGCGGGAGTTGGCGAGCAGTACTTC,CASSLKAGVGEQYF
TRBV19,NA,TRBJ2-5,NA,TGTGCCAGTAGTCCCCTTGACTGGGAAGAGACCCAGTACTTC,CASSPLDWEETQYF
TRBV18,NA,TRBJ1-1,TRBD1,TGTGCCAGCTCACCAGGCAGGGGGTATACTGAAGCTTTCTTT,CASSPGRGYTEAFF
TRBV9,NA,TRBJ1-3,TRBD1,TGTGCCAGCAATAAGGGACAGGGATCCTCTGGAAACACCATATATTTT,CASNKGQGSSGNTIYF
TRBV19,once,TRBJ1-6,NA,TGTGCCAGTAGTATAGTAGGGGGATATAATTCACCCCTCCACTTT,CASSIVGGYNSPLHF
TRBV7-2,NA,TRBJ2-7,NA,TGTGCCAGCAGCTTACTACTAGTGGGTTTCTACGAGCAGTACTTC,CASSLLLVGFYEQYF
TRBV7-2,NA,TRBJ2-3,TRBD2,TGTGCCAGCAGCCCGCGGACTAGCGGGAGATGGGGCACAGATACGCAGTATTTT,CASSPRTSGRWGTDTQYF
TRBV6-2/TRBV6-3,NA,TRBJ2-7,TRBD2,TGTGCCAGCAGTTACCGGGGGGTATCCTACGAGCAGTACTTC,CASSYRGVSYEQYF
TRBV29-1,NA,TRBJ1-4,NA,TGCAGCGTCCGCAGGGTCCCTAATGAAAAACTGTTTTTT,CSVRRVPNEKLFF
TRBV6-5,NA,TRBJ1-2,TRBD1,TGTGCCAGCAGACAACCGGGACAGGGGTACACCTTC,CASRQPGQGYTF
TRBV5-4,NA,TRBJ2-1,TRBD2,TGTGCCAGCAGCTTGGGGACTAGCGGGACATACAATGAGCAGTTCTTC,CASSLGTSGTYNEQFF
TRBV30,once,TRBJ2-1,TRBD2,TGTGCCTGGAGCTCGACTAGCGGCCTATACAATGAGCAGTTCTTC,CAWSSTSGLYNEQFF
TRBV30,NA,TRBJ1-2,TRBD1,TGTGCCTGGAGTACAGGGGTGATCTATGGCTACACCTTC,CAWSTGVIYGYTF
TRBV3-1/TRBV3-2,NA,TRBJ1-2,TRBD1,TGTGCCAGCAGCGGGACAGGGCATGGCTACACCTTC,CASSGTGHGYTF
TRBV25-1,NA,TRBJ2-7,TRBD2,TGTGCCAGCAGTGAATACGGGAGGAACTACGAGCAGTACTTC,CASSEYGRNYEQYF
TRBV5-4,NA,TRBJ2-2,NA,TGTGCCAGCAGCTTGGTGCTGGGGAGGACCGGGGAGCTGTTTTTT,CASSLVLGRTGELFF
TRBV6-5,NA,TRBJ2-7,TRBD2,TGTGCCACAAGGACTAGCGGGAGCTACGAGCAGTACTTC,CATRTSGSYEQYF
TRBV11-2,NA,TRBJ2-3,TRBD1,TGTGCCAGCAGCTTGGGGGGCGGGACAGGGACGCAGTATTTT,CASSLGGGTGTQYF
TRBV5-1,NA,TRBJ1-6,NA,TGCGCCAGCAGCTTGGCCGAGGTATCACCCCTCCACTTT,CASSLAEVSPLHF
TRBV5-5,NA,TRBJ2-7,TRBD1,TGTGCCAGCAGCCTAGATGAGGGACAGGGGCGATACGAGCAGTACTTC,CASSLDEGQGRYEQYF
TRBV30,NA,TRBJ1-1,TRBD1,TGTGCCTGGAGTTGGGGACAGAGCACTGAAGCTTTCTTT,CAWSWGQSTEAFF
TRBV9,NA,TRBJ2-4,TRBD1,TGTGCCAGCAGCCCCGGGACAGATACCTCACTAGCCAAAAACATTCAGTACTTC,CASSPGTDTSLAKNIQYF
TRBV7-2,NA,TRBJ2-5,NA,TGTGCCAGCAGCTTAGGAGACAGGCCCCAAGAGACCCAGTACTTC,CASSLGDRPQETQYF
TRBV7-8,few,TRBJ1-3,NA,TGTGCCAGCAGCGCCCATCGGGGCTCTGGAAACACCATATATTTT,CASSAHRGSGNTIYF
TRBV18,NA,TRBJ2-6,TRBD1,TGTGCCAGCACACGGGGACAGGGGGCGCCCGGGGCCAACGTCCTGACTTTC,CASTRGQGAPGANVLTF
TRBV4-2,NA,TRBJ2-1,NA,TGTGCCAGCAGCCAAGACGGGGTCAGCGGGCAGGATGAGCAGTTCTTC,CASSQDGVSGQDEQFF
TRBV6-4,NA,TRBJ2-3,TRBD2,TGTGCCAGCAGTGACCTAGCGGGGGGTGCAGATACGCAGTATTTT,CASSDLAGGADTQYF
TRBV27,NA,TRBJ2-7,TRBD2,TGTGCCAGCAGTTTAGGCGGGAGGTGGGAGCAGTACTTC,CASSLGGRWEQYF
TRBV9,NA,TRBJ2-2,TRBD2,TGTGCCAGCAGCGTGTCCGTCGGGGGGGCTGGCGGGGAGCTGTTTTTT,CASSVSVGGAGGELFF
TRBV3-1/TRBV3-2,NA,TRBJ1-1,TRBD1,TGTGCCAGCAGCCAAGGGACCGGGACAGGGGAAAACACTGAAGCTTTCTTT,CASSQGTGTGENTEAFF
TRBV4-2,NA,TRBJ2-1,TRBD2,TGTGCCAGCAGCCCCGAGGCGGGAGTCCTTCGTGAGCAGTTCTTC,CASSPEAGVLREQFF
TRBV28,NA,TRBJ2-3,TRBD2,TGTGCCAGCACCCCCCCCGGACTAGCGGGAGGTCGCACAGATACGCAGTATTTT,CASTPPGLAGGRTDTQYF
TRBV6-2/TRBV6-3,NA,TRBJ2-1,NA,TGTGCCAGCAGCCCGACTGCGGAGGAATACAATGAGCAGTTCTTC,CASSPTAEEYNEQFF
TRBV11-2,NA,TRBJ2-4,NA,TGTGCCAGCAGCTTAGATGAAGGGGCGATGAAAATAAACATTCAGTACTTC,CASSLDEGAMKINIQYF
TRBV20-1,NA,TRBJ1-5,NA,TGCAGTGCTAGTTTGGCATACAATCAGCCCCAGCATTTT,CSASLAYNQPQHF
TRBV7-2,NA,TRBJ2-3,NA,TGTGCCAGCAGCTTAGACGGGGGTAACACAGATACGCAGTATTTT,CASSLDGGNTDTQYF
TRBV9,NA,TRBJ2-1,TRBD1,TGTGCCAGCAGCGTAGTGCAGGGGGCGCTTGAGCAGTTCTTC,CASSVVQGALEQFF
TRBV4-1,NA,TRBJ2-7,TRBD2,TGCGCCAGCAGCCAAGACTCCGGGACTAGCTCATACTACGAGCAGTACTTC,CASSQDSGTSSYYEQYF